This TCR beta chain was identified during a study of monozygotic twins with inflammatory bowel disease. Findings and caveats of the study: Different T cell subtypes could not be distinguished.

Germline V gene data show CDR1 as ENHRY and CDR2 as SYGVKD. This CDR3 has 15 residues. TCRdb re-analyzed the 5' RACE reads; it lists each CDR3 protein once, without DNA. The sample's table shows roughly 150,000 distinct CDR3 sequences. On this clonotype itself: The antigen is undetermined.

Source material: blood. The TCR comes from a human donor with ulcerative colitis or Crohn's disease, or a healthy co-twin of an affected twin (not recorded which). The chain uses TRBV10-3 and TRBJ2-3; the D gene TCRdb calls, TRBD2, cannot be checked with no DNA. CDR3 sequence reads: CAISPSGGSADTQYF.